The 23 T cell receptor beta chains below all came from one sample that was sequenced in a study of cytomegalovirus exposure and HLA in healthy donors. Sequencing was performed with immunoSEQ multiplex PCR; in TCRdb, only in-frame clones are kept and a portion is missing. The table includes more than 95,000 clones, 75% to 90% detected once. The sample was PBMCs. Source of these receptors: a woman aged 18-30 years in good health and CMV-seronegative.

The gene calls are TRBV29-1 and TRBJ2-7, with 8 bases that match TRBD1. The J segment lost 2 bases and the V segment lost 7 bases, leaving 10 bases of the junction unmatched. The CDR3 length is 14 residues. Per the germline V gene, CDR1 is SQVTM and CDR2 is ANQGSEA. CDR3 in DNA: TGCAGCGCCGAACAGACAGGGGAGCCCTACGAGCAGTACTTC. Amino acid sequence: CSAEQTGEPYEQYF.

The chain is built from TRBV6-1 and TRBJ1-3; TRBD1 agrees at 8 bases. There are 15 residues in the CDR3. Germline V gene sequence: CDR1 MNHNS, CDR2 SASEGT. Trimming took 4 bases from V and 3 from J; bases not matched to a gene: 5. CDR3 DNA: TGTGCCAGCAGTGCCCAGGGGGCTTATGGAAACACCATATATTTT. As protein: CASSAQGAYGNTIYF.

The J gene is TRBJ1-5, the V gene TRBV12-5, with 8 nucleotides matching TRBD1. CDR3 size: 16 residues. After removal of 6 bases from V and 5 bases from J, the junction contained 12 bases not matched to a gene. Germline V CDR1 and CDR2: LGHNT, FRNRAP. The CDR3 here is CASGGRGQGFDQPQHF. The CDR3 bases are TGTGCTAGTGGCGGGCGAGGACAGGGTTTCGATCAGCCCCAGCATTTT.

The J gene is TRBJ2-1, the V gene TRBV10-1; 7 nucleotides agree with TRBD1. Germline values: CDR1 WNHNN, CDR2 SYGVQD (reference sequence). This CDR3 spans 15 amino acids. J was trimmed by 4 bases and V by 2 bases; bases with no gene match: 5. CDR3 DNA: TGCGCCAGCAGTGAGGGACAGGCGGGTTACAATGAGCAGTTCTTC. Encoded protein: CASSEGQAGYNEQFF.

The CDR3 nucleotides read TGCGCCAGCAGCCAAGATCGAGCTAGCGGGGTTTACGAGCAGTACTTC. This gives the protein CASSQDRASGVYEQYF. The V call is TRBV4-1, the J call TRBJ2-7, with TRBD2 matching over 9 bases. J was trimmed by 4 bases and V by 0 bases; bases with no gene match: 7. CDR3 length: 16 residues. Looked up from germline, CDR1 is MGHRA and CDR2 is YSYEKL.

J is TRBJ1-1 and V is TRBV7-9; no firm D call. The CDR3 covers 14 residues. Germline V gene lookup returns CDR1 SEHNR and CDR2 FQNEAQ (reference sequence). V lost 2 bases, J lost 1 base, and 8 bases lay in between. The CDR3 here is CASSLSSQNTEAFF. The CDR3 DNA sequence: TGTGCCAGCAGCTTATCTAGCCAGAACACTGAAGCTTTCTTT.

CDR3: CASSPRTGATYEQYF. For the CDR3, the DNA is TGCGCCAGCAGCCCGAGGACTGGCGCGACCTACGAGCAGTACTTC. The V and J genes are TRBV5-1 and TRBJ2-7, with D possibly being TRBD2 (5 bases). Deletions cut 4 bases from V and 2 bases from J, with 16 bases between. The germline CDR1 and CDR2 sequences are SGHRS and YFSETQ. This CDR3 comprises 15 residues.

The V call is TRBV7-9, the J call TRBJ2-2; D may be TRBD2 (6 bases). Germline values: CDR1 SEHNR, CDR2 FQNEAQ (reference sequence). The CDR3 loop spans 19 amino acids. V shed 4 bases and J shed 0 bases, with 21 bases lying between them. CDR3 sequence (DNA): TGTGCCAGCAGCTCCACTAGATCCTCCGGGAGATCGAACACCGGGGAGCTGTTTTTT. Translating gives CASSSTRSSGRSNTGELFF.

The CDR3 is CASSYGGGLQETQYF. The CDR3 DNA reads TGTGCCAGCAGTTACGGGGGAGGACTTCAAGAGACCCAGTACTTC. The rearrangement joins TRBV6-5 to TRBJ2-5; D is perhaps TRBD2 (6 bases). This CDR3 contains 15 residues. V was shortened by 2 bases and J by 2 bases, with 12 bases between the two germline ends. Germline CDR1 MNHEY, CDR2 SVGAGI.

This chain joins TRBV27 and TRBJ1-2, with 8 bases lining up with TRBD1. Germline V gives CDR1 MNHEY, CDR2 SMNVEV (reference sequence). J was trimmed by 8 bases and V by 5 bases; bases with no gene match: 13. This CDR3 is built from 15 residues. CDR3 nucleotide sequence: TGTGCCAGCAGTGTACGAGACAGGGGTCGCCAGGGCTACACCTTC. Its translation is CASSVRDRGRQGYTF.

This clone is a singleton in its sample. This chain uses TRBV15 with TRBJ2-4; 7 bases are a match to TRBD1. V was clipped by 5 bases and J by 2 bases; unmatched bases: 12. The CDR3 is made up of 17 amino acids. Germline assignment: CDR1 LNHNV and CDR2 YYDKDF (reference sequence). The CDR3 is CATSEPDRASTKNIQYF. The DNA for the CDR3 is TGTGCCACCAGCGAACCAGACAGGGCATCGACCAAAAACATTCAGTACTTC.

CDR3 region: CAISEQGDIRGYTF. The CDR3 DNA follows: TGTGCCATCAGTGAGCAGGGGGACATTAGAGGCTACACCTTC. The rearrangement joins TRBV10-3 to TRBJ1-2, with 7 bases matching TRBD1. The V gene's germline CDR1 is ENHRY and CDR2 SYGVKD. Trimming took 2 bases from V and 8 from J; bases not matched to a gene: 8. The CDR3 extends over 14 amino acids.

The chain carries TRBV30 and TRBJ2-7, with a tentative D call TRBD1 (6 bases). The CDR3 is 13 amino acids. With 1 base removed from V and 7 bases from J, the gap between germline ends came to 14 bases. Per the germline V gene, CDR1 is GTSNPN and CDR2 is SVGIG (reference sequence). This CDR3 is CAWSGRQGWEQYF. CDR3 DNA: TGTGCCTGGAGTGGGCGGCAGGGGTGGGAGCAGTACTTC.

CDR3 sequence reads: CASSSRQGVGNTIYF. In nucleotides, the CDR3 is TGTGCCAGCAGTTCCAGACAGGGGGTCGGAAACACCATATATTTT. The chain combines TRBV27 with TRBJ1-3; 9 bases are shared with TRBD1. V dropped 4 bases and J dropped 4; count of bases not matched to a gene: 5. The CDR3 consists of 15 residues. CDR1 MNHEY and CDR2 SMNVEV come from the germline V gene (reference sequence).

The rearrangement links TRBV18 to TRBJ2-5; 14 bases are shared with TRBD2. The ends lost 1 base at V and 5 bases at J; junction bases unmatched: 6. This CDR3 contains 17 residues. Germline lookup yields CDR1 KGHSH and CDR2 LQKENI. The CDR3 DNA follows: TGTGCCAGCTCACCACGACTAGCGGGAGGGGGACGGGAGACCCAGTACTTC. This codes for CASSPRLAGGGRETQYF.

The chain combines TRBV6-7 with TRBJ2-2, with 10 bases matching TRBD1. TRBV6-7 is an open reading frame whose function is uncertain. With V trimmed by 2 bases and J by 3 bases, 3 bases remained unmatched. This CDR3 region has 16 residues. The CDR3 nucleotides read TGTGCCAGCAGTTACCGGACAGGGGGGTACACCGGGGAGCTGTTTTTT. Protein sequence: CASSYRTGGYTGELFF.

This chain connects TRBV6-5 to TRBJ2-3, with D perhaps matching TRBD2 (5 bases). V lost 8 bases, J lost 5 bases, and 8 bases lay in between. Germline-derived CDR1 and CDR2 are MNHEY and SVGAGI. This CDR3 region has 11 residues. CDR3 loop: CASVEGDTQYF. The CDR3 DNA reads TGTGCCAGCGTTGAGGGAGATACGCAGTATTTT.

This chain links TRBV25-1 with TRBJ2-7; TRBD1 matches at 9 bases. The J segment lost 3 bases and the V segment lost 4 bases, leaving 1 base of the junction unmatched. Looked up from germline, CDR1 is MGHDK and CDR2 is SYGVNS. The CDR3 length is 13 residues. The CDR3 nucleotides read TGTGCCAGCAGTGGGACAGGGGTCTACGAGCAGTACTTC. Translating it yields CASSGTGVYEQYF.

This chain uses TRBV30 with TRBJ2-1; TRBD2 matches at 8 bases. J gave up 0 bases and V 5 bases, and 6 bases lay outside the gene matches. Per germline, CDR1 GTSNPN and CDR2 SVGIG (reference sequence). This CDR3 contains 15 residues. CDR3 amino acids: CAWQLAVSSYNEQFF. The DNA of the CDR3 is TGTGCCTGGCAACTAGCGGTCAGCTCCTACAATGAGCAGTTCTTC.

The chain uses TRBV4-2 and TRBJ2-5; 7 positions match TRBD2. V lost 0 bases to trimming and J lost 4 bases; unmatched junction nucleotides: 8. Germline CDR1 LGHNA, CDR2 YNFKEQ. This CDR3 has 16 residues. In DNA, the CDR3 is TGTGCCAGCAGCCAAGAGGGCGGGAGCGTGGGAGAGACCCAGTACTTC. This gives the protein CASSQEGGSVGETQYF.

This clone appeared a few times. The CDR3 loop reads CASTDNAAYGYTF. As DNA, the CDR3 is TGTGCCAGCACGGACAACGCGGCCTATGGCTACACCTTC. The genes are TRBV6-5 and TRBJ1-2, with D possibly matching TRBD1 (5 bases). The CDR3 loop spans 13 amino acids. V lost 7 bases, J lost 4 bases, and 13 bases lay in between. Germline CDR1 MNHEY, CDR2 SVGAGI.

The chain is built from TRBV7-8 and TRBJ2-7, with 7 bases aligning to TRBD2. Germline CDR1 is SGHVS and CDR2 is FQNEAQ. This CDR3 has 15 residues. J lost 4 bases, V lost 2 bases, and 8 bases had no gene match. The CDR3 DNA follows: TGTGCCAGCAGCTTACTCCTAGCGGAGCTATACGAGCAGTACTTC. Encoded protein: CASSLLLAELYEQYF. The full variable domain, in which reference TRBV7-8 and TRBJ2-7 provide the parts outside the CDR3, is GAGVSQSPRYKVAKRGQDVALRCDPISGHVSLFWYQQALGQGPEFLTYFQNEAQLDKSGLPSDRFFAERPEGSVSTLKIQRTQQEDSAVYLCASSLLLAELYEQYFGPGTRLTVT.

This chain connects TRBV7-2 to TRBJ1-2; D call uncertain. This CDR3 has 12 amino acids. CDR1 is SGHTA, CDR2 FQGNSA, per germline. The V gene lost 4 bases and the J gene lost 5 bases, with 8 bases spanning the gap. The CDR3 DNA sequence: TGTGCCAGCAGCTCCACATGGTATGGCTACACCTTC. It codes for CASSSTWYGYTF.